Reported below is one TCR beta chain. The germline V gene has CDR1 LNHDA and CDR2 SQIVND (reference sequence). The V and J ends lost 8 bases and 5 bases respectively, with 19 bases between them. The CDR3 covers 16 residues. These data are taken from a study of blood T cell repertoires in COVID-19. As processed by the authors: Reference gene primer amplification gave estimated nucleated cell counts. Assay used: immunoSEQ multiplex PCR; TCRdb lists only in-frame clones, some missing. That table is the source of V, J and clone size, and D and trimming were worked out from the DNA. This table holds about 170,000 clones, 60% to 85% found once.

The sequenced material came from peripheral blood. The origin of this receptor is a man between 65 and 85 years old with acute or convalescent COVID-19. The chain carries TRBV19 and TRBJ1-6; D possibly corresponds to TRBD1 (6 bases). For the CDR3, the DNA is TGTGCCAGTTCTCACCTGGGGGGGCCGGATAATTCACCCCTCCACTTT. Protein product: CASSHLGGPDNSPLHF.